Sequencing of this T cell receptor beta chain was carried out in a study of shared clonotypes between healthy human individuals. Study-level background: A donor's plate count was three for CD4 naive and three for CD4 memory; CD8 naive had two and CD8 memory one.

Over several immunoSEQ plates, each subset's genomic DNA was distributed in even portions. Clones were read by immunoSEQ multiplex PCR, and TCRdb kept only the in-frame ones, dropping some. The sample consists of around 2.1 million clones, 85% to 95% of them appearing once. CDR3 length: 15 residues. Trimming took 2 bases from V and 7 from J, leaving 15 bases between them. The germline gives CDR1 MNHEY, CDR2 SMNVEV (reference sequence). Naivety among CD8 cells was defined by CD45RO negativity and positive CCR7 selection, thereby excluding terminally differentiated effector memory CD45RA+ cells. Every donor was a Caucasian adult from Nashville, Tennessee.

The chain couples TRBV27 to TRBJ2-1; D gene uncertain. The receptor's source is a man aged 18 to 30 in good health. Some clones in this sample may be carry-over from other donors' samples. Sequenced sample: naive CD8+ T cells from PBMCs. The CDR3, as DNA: TGTGCCAGCAGTTTACGAAGCGTTTTCGGTAATGAGCAGTTCTTC. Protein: CASSLRSVFGNEQFF.